These 23 T cell receptor beta chains came from one sample sequenced in a study of cytomegalovirus exposure and HLA in healthy donors. PCR used 60 Vbeta primers and 13 Jbeta primers. Measured with immunoSEQ multiplex PCR; TCRdb has only the in-frame clones, and not every one. This sample yields some 89,000 clones, of which 85% are seen a single time; around 7% belongs to the top ten. Sequenced input: PBMCs. The receptor source for this set is a middle-aged man in good health and CMV-seropositive.

This clone was counted between two and nine times. The chain joins TRBV25-1 to TRBJ1-3; D not resolved. V gave up 0 bases and J gave up 4 bases, with 10 bases separating them. Per the germline V gene, CDR1 is MGHDK and CDR2 is SYGVNS. The CDR3 has 15 residues. CDR3 DNA: TGTGCCAGCAGTGAATACAGGTTCTCGGGAAACACCATATATTTT. Translation: CASSEYRFSGNTIYF.

The chain recombines TRBV9 with TRBJ1-4; no clear D. Germline V gives CDR1 SGDLS, CDR2 YYNGEE. V was pared by 3 bases and J by 5 bases, with 14 bases between. The CDR3 sequence is 15 residues long. CDR3 residues: CASSERGRANEKLFF. The CDR3 nucleotides read TGTGCCAGCAGCGAAAGAGGGCGTGCGAATGAAAAACTGTTTTTT.

This chain connects TRBV19 to TRBJ1-5, with D tentatively TRBD1 (5 bases). The CDR3 spans 14 residues. Germline assignment: CDR1 LNHDA and CDR2 SQIVND (reference sequence). The V gene lost 5 bases and the J gene lost 0 bases, with 8 bases spanning the gap. As DNA, the CDR3 is TGTGCCAGTAGTTCGGGGGGTAGCAATCAGCCCCAGCATTTT. Its protein product is CASSSGGSNQPQHF.

V is TRBV7-2 and J is TRBJ2-3, with 12 bases lining up with TRBD2. This CDR3 spans 16 amino acids. From germline, CDR1 is SGHTA and CDR2 FQGNSA. Unmatched junction bases numbered 9, after V lost 5 bases and J lost 6 bases. CDR3 in amino acids: CASSPDFLAGGDTQYF. In DNA, the CDR3 is TGTGCCAGCAGCCCAGATTTCCTAGCGGGGGGGGATACGCAGTATTTT.

V gene TRBV7-6 combines with J gene TRBJ1-4, with D possibly matching TRBD1 (6 bases). Germline CDR1 SGHVS, CDR2 FNYEAQ. The CDR3 covers 17 residues. With 2 bases removed from V and 0 bases from J, the gap between germline ends came to 13 bases. The CDR3: CASSLLTGRSTNEKLFF. For the CDR3, the DNA is TGTGCCAGCAGCTTATTAACAGGGCGGTCAACTAATGAAAAACTGTTTTTT.

The chain has TRBV30 and TRBJ1-6; D possibly corresponds to TRBD1 (5 bases). Germline V gives CDR1 GTSNPN, CDR2 SVGIG (reference sequence). There are 14 residues in the CDR3. V lost 5 bases and J lost 3, with 11 bases in between. CDR3 coding DNA: TGTGCCTGGCAGACGGGGGTCTATAATTCACCCCTCCACTTT. Its translation: CAWQTGVYNSPLHF.

The chain carries TRBV9 and TRBJ2-1, with 9 bases that match TRBD1. This CDR3 contains 16 residues. After removal of 2 bases from V and 5 bases from J, the junction contained 8 bases not matched to a gene. CDR1 SGDLS and CDR2 YYNGEE come from the germline V gene. CDR3 residues: CASSVQPGQGNNEQFF. CDR3 nucleotides: TGTGCCAGCAGCGTCCAACCGGGACAGGGTAACAATGAGCAGTTCTTC.

The J gene is TRBJ1-4, the V gene TRBV27, with D possibly being TRBD1 (5 bases). The CDR3 runs to 15 residues. V lost 5 bases and J 7 bases, leaving 17 bases between the germline ends. CDR1 MNHEY and CDR2 SMNVEV come from the germline V gene (reference sequence). The CDR3 sequence is CASSQTRALGEKLFF. The CDR3 DNA sequence: TGTGCCAGCAGTCAAACCAGGGCCCTAGGTGAAAAACTGTTTTTT.

The rearrangement uses TRBV7-2 and TRBJ1-2; 10 bases align to TRBD1. This CDR3 region has 14 residues. The germline V gene has CDR1 SGHTA and CDR2 FQGNSA. V lost 5 bases, J lost 7 bases, and 7 bases stayed unmatched. The CDR3 DNA reads as TGTGCCAGCAGCCCAAGACAGGGGGCGGGTGGCTACACCTTC. It encodes CASSPRQGAGGYTF.

The V and J genes are TRBV7-8 and TRBJ1-5, with D possibly matching TRBD1 (5 bases). Germline-derived CDR1 and CDR2 are SGHVS and FQNEAQ. V was clipped by 1 base and J by 4 bases, with 8 bases between them. This CDR3 comprises 14 residues. This CDR3 is CASSLGGANQPQHF. The CDR3 DNA sequence: TGTGCCAGCAGCTTAGGTGGGGCTAATCAGCCCCAGCATTTT.

V is TRBV6-1 and J is TRBJ1-2; TRBD1 aligns across 8 bases. The CDR3 totals 15 residues. V lost 0 bases and J lost 7; bases outside the gene matches: 7. The germline V gene encodes CDR1 MNHNS and CDR2 SASEGT. The CDR3 DNA sequence: TGTGCCAGCAGTGAAGCGCTTCAGGGGGCGCTTGGCTACACCTTC. This gives the protein CASSEALQGALGYTF.

This chain uses TRBV2 with TRBJ2-7; TRBD2 is a possible D gene (5 bases). Germline CDR1 reads SNHLY; CDR2 reads FYNNEI. The CDR3 is 12 residues long. Trimming removed 5 bases from V and 4 bases from J, with 9 bases in between. CDR3 sequence reads: CASSRTEYEQYF. In DNA form, the CDR3 reads TGTGCCAGCAGTCGGACTGAGTACGAGCAGTACTTC.

The chain carries TRBV5-6 and TRBJ1-2; weak D call: TRBD1 (5 bases). Trimming took 4 bases from V and 1 from J, leaving 14 bases between them. CDR3 length: 15 amino acids. CDR1 is SGHDT and CDR2 is YYEEEE in the germline V gene. The CDR3 nucleotides read TGTGCCAGCAGCCACGTAGACAGCTATAACTATGGCTACACCTTC. Translating it yields CASSHVDSYNYGYTF.

The chain is built from TRBV13 and TRBJ2-7; 14 bases line up with TRBD2. J lost 1 base, V lost 5 bases, and 4 bases had no gene match. The CDR3 length is 16 residues. Germline CDR1 reads PRHDT; CDR2 reads FYEKMQ (reference sequence). The CDR3 DNA sequence: TGTGCCAGCAGCCCCCGGACTAGCGGGGGGTCCTACGAGCAGTACTTC. As protein: CASSPRTSGGSYEQYF.

V and J are TRBV9 and TRBJ2-5, with TRBD2 matching over 7 bases. This CDR3 comprises 16 residues. Looked up from germline, CDR1 is SGDLS and CDR2 is YYNGEE. V was pared by 2 bases and J by 2 bases, with 9 bases of the junction left unmatched. In DNA, the CDR3 is TGTGCCAGCAGCGTCGCGGTAGGGGACTATCAAGAGACCCAGTACTTC. Its translation: CASSVAVGDYQETQYF.

The genes are TRBV4-2 and TRBJ1-5; 7 positions match TRBD1. The CDR3 is made up of 16 amino acids. The germline CDR1 and CDR2 sequences are LGHNA and YNFKEQ. Germline trimming cut 1 base from V and 0 bases from J; bases unmatched to any gene: 3. The CDR3, as DNA: TGTGCCAGCAGCCAAGTTGACAGGGATAGCAATCAGCCCCAGCATTTT. Translation: CASSQVDRDSNQPQHF.

This rearrangement joins TRBV29-1 to TRBJ1-5; D may be TRBD1 (6 bases). Germline assignment: CDR1 SQVTM and CDR2 ANQGSEA. The CDR3 is 14 residues long. The ends were cut back, 5 bases at V and 0 bases at J, with 11 bases in the middle. CDR3: CSVLTGNSNQPQHF. Written as DNA, the CDR3 is TGCAGCGTTCTGACAGGAAATAGCAATCAGCCCCAGCATTTT.

This clone was seen a few times. The chain combines TRBV9 with TRBJ1-2; 8 bases align to TRBD1. CDR1 SGDLS and CDR2 YYNGEE come from the germline V gene. V lost 3 bases, J lost 6 bases, and 7 bases stayed unmatched. This CDR3 is built from 14 residues. This CDR3 is CASSADRGRNGYTF. CDR3 nucleotides: TGTGCCAGCAGCGCTGACAGGGGTCGGAATGGCTACACCTTC. The whole variable domain, remainder taken from reference TRBV9 and TRBJ1-2, is DSGVTQTPKHLITATGQRVTLRCSPRSGDLSVYWYQQSLDQGLQFLIQYYNGEERAKGNILERFSAQQFPDLHSELNLSSLELGDSALYFCASSADRGRNGYTFGSGTRLTVV.

Here the CDR3 reads CASSSLAAARSTDTQYF. CDR3 coding DNA: TGTGCCAGCAGCTCCCTCGCGGCGGCACGTAGCACAGATACGCAGTATTTT. This sequence joins TRBV5-6 and TRBJ2-3; D uncertain. This CDR3 comprises 17 residues. With 3 bases removed from V and 0 bases from J, the gap between germline ends came to 17 bases. Germline CDR1 is SGHDT and CDR2 is YYEEEE.

This chain joins TRBV12-5 and TRBJ2-1, with 10 bases that match TRBD1. This CDR3 region has 16 residues. Germline lookup yields CDR1 LGHNT and CDR2 FRNRAP. V gave up 4 bases and J gave up 2 bases; unmatched junction bases: 5. This CDR3 is CASGSGDRGAYNEQFF. In DNA, the CDR3 is TGTGCTAGTGGTTCGGGGGACAGGGGAGCCTACAATGAGCAGTTCTTC.

The sample holds a few counts of this clone. The chain recombines TRBV29-1 with TRBJ2-5, with D unresolved. V lost 4 bases and J 3 bases, leaving 12 bases between the germline ends. Germline lookup yields CDR1 SQVTM and CDR2 ANQGSEA. The CDR3 length is 13 residues. This CDR3 is CSVVNDTEETQYF. DNA of the CDR3: TGCAGCGTTGTGAACGACACCGAAGAGACCCAGTACTTC.

This clone was counted a single time. The V gene is TRBV4-1, the J gene TRBJ2-5; 9 bases fit TRBD1. The CDR3 covers 17 residues. V gave up 3 bases and J gave up 2 bases; unmatched junction bases: 10. From germline, CDR1 is MGHRA and CDR2 YSYEKL. The CDR3: CASSQVTGGAEQETQYF. CDR3 nucleotides: TGCGCCAGCAGCCAGGTTACAGGGGGCGCGGAGCAAGAGACCCAGTACTTC.

The CDR3 protein is CASSFRDNIQYF. CDR3 bases: TGTGCCAGCAGCTTCAGGGATAACATTCAGTACTTC. The rearrangement links TRBV2 to TRBJ2-4; TRBD1 might be the D (5 bases). The CDR3 sequence is 12 residues long. Germline loops: CDR1 SNHLY, CDR2 FYNNEI. The V end lost 6 bases, the J end lost 7 bases, and 10 bases lay between the germline ends.